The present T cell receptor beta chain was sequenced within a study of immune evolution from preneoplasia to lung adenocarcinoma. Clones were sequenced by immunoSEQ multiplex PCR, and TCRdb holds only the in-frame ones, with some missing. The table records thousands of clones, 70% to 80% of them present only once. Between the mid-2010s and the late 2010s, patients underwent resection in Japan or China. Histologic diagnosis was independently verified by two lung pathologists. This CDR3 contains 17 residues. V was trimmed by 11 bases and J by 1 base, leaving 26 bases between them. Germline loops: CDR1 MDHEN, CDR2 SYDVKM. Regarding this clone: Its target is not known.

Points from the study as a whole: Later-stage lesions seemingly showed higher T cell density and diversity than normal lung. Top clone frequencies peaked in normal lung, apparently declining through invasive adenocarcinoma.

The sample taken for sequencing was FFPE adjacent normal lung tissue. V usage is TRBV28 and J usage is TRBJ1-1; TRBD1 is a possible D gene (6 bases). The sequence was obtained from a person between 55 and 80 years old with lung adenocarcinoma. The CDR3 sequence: CAHFPGGSGGGNTEAFF. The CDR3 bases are TGTGCCCACTTCCCTGGGGGCTCGGGCGGAGGGAACACTGAAGCTTTCTTT.